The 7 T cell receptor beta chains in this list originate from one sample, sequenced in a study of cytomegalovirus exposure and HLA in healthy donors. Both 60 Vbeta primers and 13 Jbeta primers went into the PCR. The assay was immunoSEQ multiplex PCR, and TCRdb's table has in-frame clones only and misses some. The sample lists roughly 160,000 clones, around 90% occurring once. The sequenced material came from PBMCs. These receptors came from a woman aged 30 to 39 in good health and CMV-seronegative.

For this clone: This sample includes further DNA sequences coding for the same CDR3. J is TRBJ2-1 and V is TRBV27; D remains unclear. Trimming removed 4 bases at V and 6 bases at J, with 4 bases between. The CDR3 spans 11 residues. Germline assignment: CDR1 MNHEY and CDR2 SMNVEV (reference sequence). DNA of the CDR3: TGTGCCAGCAGTTATAGCAATGAGCAGTTCTTC. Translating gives CASSYSNEQFF.

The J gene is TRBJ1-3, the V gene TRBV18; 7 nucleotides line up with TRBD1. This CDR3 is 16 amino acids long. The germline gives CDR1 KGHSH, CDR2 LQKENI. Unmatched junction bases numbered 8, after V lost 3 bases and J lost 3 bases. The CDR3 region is CASSPTTGQNGNTIYF. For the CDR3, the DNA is TGTGCCAGCTCACCCACGACAGGGCAAAATGGAAACACCATATATTTT.

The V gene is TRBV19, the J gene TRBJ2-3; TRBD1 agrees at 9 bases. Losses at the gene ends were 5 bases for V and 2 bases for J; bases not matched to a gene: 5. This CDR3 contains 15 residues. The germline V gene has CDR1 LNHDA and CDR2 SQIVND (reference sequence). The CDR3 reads CASSAWDRATDTQYF. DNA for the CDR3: TGTGCCAGTAGTGCTTGGGACAGGGCCACAGATACGCAGTATTTT. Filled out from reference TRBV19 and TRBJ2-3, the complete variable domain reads DGGITQSPKYLFRKEGQNVTLSCEQNLNHDAMYWYRQDPGQGLRLIYYSQIVNDFQKGDIAEGYSVSREKKESFPLTVTSAQKNPTAFYLCASSAWDRATDTQYFGPGTRLTVL.

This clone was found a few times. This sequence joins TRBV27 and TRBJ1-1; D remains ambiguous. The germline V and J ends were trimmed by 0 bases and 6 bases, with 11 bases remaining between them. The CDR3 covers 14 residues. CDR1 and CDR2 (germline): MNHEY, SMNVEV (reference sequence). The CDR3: CASSLSTGVAEAFF. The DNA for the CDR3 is TGTGCCAGCAGTTTATCAACCGGGGTCGCTGAAGCTTTCTTT.

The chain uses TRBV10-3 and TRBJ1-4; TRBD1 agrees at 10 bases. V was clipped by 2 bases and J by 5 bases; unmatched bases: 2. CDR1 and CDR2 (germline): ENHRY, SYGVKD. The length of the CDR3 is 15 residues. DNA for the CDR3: TGTGCCATCAGTGAGGAGGGACAGGGGAATGAAAAACTGTTTTTT. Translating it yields CAISEEGQGNEKLFF.

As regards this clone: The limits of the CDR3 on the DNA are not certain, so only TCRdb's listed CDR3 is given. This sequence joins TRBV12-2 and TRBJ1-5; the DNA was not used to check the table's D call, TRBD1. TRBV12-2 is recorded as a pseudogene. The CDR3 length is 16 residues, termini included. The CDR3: CASRQWGTGANQPQHF.

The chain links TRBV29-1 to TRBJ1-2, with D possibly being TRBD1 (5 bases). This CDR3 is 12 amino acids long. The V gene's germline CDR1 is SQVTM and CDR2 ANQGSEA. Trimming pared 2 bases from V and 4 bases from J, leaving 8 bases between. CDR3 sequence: CSVERGGYGYTF. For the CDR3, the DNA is TGCAGCGTTGAAAGGGGAGGCTATGGCTACACCTTC.